The 15 T cell receptor beta chains below were found in one sample sequenced in a study of blood T cell repertoires in COVID-19. Profiled with immunoSEQ multiplex PCR; TCRdb holds only in-frame clones, not every one. This sample has roughly 310,000 clones, with 90% found just once. Source material: peripheral blood. These receptors all stem from a woman between 25 and 40 years old with COVID-19, enrolled during active disease.

The chain links TRBV30 to TRBJ2-7, with D maybe TRBD2 (6 bases). CDR1 is GTSNPN, CDR2 SVGIG, per germline (reference sequence). Trimming took 3 bases from V and 7 from J, leaving 16 bases between them. This CDR3 comprises 13 residues. As DNA, the CDR3 is TGTGCCTGGAGCCCCGGGGGTCTGGGGGAGCAGTACTTC. It is translated as CAWSPGGLGEQYF. Full variable domain (outside the CDR3, taken from reference TRBV30 and TRBJ2-7): SQTIHQWPATLVQPVGSPLSLECTVEGTSNPNLYWYRQAAGRGLQLLFYSVGIGQISSEVPQNLSASRPQDRQFILSSKKLLLSDSGFYLCAWSPGGLGEQYFGPGTRLTVT.

The genes are TRBV6-6 and TRBJ1-5, with D tentatively TRBD1 (6 bases). This CDR3 comprises 15 residues. V was shortened by 6 bases and J by 1 base, with 13 bases between the two germline ends. CDR1 is MNHNY and CDR2 is SVGAGI in the germline V gene (reference sequence). CDR3 DNA: TGTGCCAGCAGGGCCACAGGGCCCAGCAATCAGCCCCAGCATTTT. It encodes CASRATGPSNQPQHF.

DNA of the CDR3: TGCGCCAGCAGCTTGGGGTCAGAGAACACCGGGGAGCTGTTTTTT. Translating it yields CASSLGSENTGELFF. The rearrangement joins TRBV5-1 to TRBJ2-2; D is unclear. The CDR3 is 15 residues long. Trimming left V 0 bases short and J 1 base short, with 7 bases between. Germline V gene data show CDR1 as SGHRS and CDR2 as YFSETQ.

J is TRBJ2-7 and V is TRBV6-6, with D perhaps TRBD1 (6 bases). This CDR3 has 15 amino acids. Germline values: CDR1 MNHNY, CDR2 SVGAGI (reference sequence). V was pared by 0 bases and J by 3 bases, with 12 bases between. The CDR3: CASSYSTGQNYEQYF. The CDR3 DNA sequence: TGTGCCAGCAGTTACTCGACCGGACAGAACTACGAGCAGTACTTC.

This clone appeared once. This sequence joins TRBV4-2 and TRBJ1-6; a possible D gene is TRBD1 (5 bases). Trimming stripped 0 bases from V and 7 bases from J, with 10 bases between. Germline V gene sequence: CDR1 LGHNA, CDR2 YNFKEQ. There are 15 residues in the CDR3. The CDR3 is CASSQEGVENSPLHF. CDR3 in DNA: TGTGCCAGCAGCCAAGAAGGGGTGGAGAATTCACCCCTCCACTTT.

CDR3 residues: CASSYFSGQGKDTEAFF. CDR3 coding DNA: TGTGCCAGCAGTTATTTTTCGGGACAGGGTAAGGACACTGAAGCTTTCTTT. This sequence joins TRBV6-2 or TRBV6-3 and TRBJ1-1; 9 nucleotides agree with TRBD1. Germline CDR1 is MNHEY and CDR2 is SVGEGT. The CDR3 runs to 17 residues. With V trimmed by 3 bases and J by 3 bases, 11 bases remained unmatched.

This chain uses TRBV6-4 with TRBJ2-4; 11 bases map to TRBD1. V gave up 3 bases and J gave up 0 bases; unmatched junction bases: 13. The CDR3 sequence is 20 residues long. Germline CDR1 MRHNA, CDR2 SNTAGT. The CDR3 reads CASSDLPRDRGGLAKNIQYF. The CDR3 coding sequence is TGTGCCAGCAGTGATCTCCCGAGGGACAGGGGGGGATTAGCCAAAAACATTCAGTACTTC.

Details on this clone: Other DNA sequences in the sample encode the same CDR3. This chain connects TRBV18 to TRBJ2-7, with TRBD1 matching 7 bases. J lost 3 bases, V lost 0 bases, and 2 bases had no gene match. There are 14 residues in the CDR3. The V gene's germline CDR1 is KGHSH and CDR2 LQKENI. The CDR3 sequence is CASSPPRDSYEQYF. CDR3 nucleotides: TGTGCCAGCTCACCACCTCGGGACAGCTACGAGCAGTACTTC.

Here the CDR3 DNA reads TGTGCCAGCAGTTCGCCGACAGGGGGCCAGTTCTTC. The encoded protein is CASSSPTGGQFF. The chain links TRBV6-5 to TRBJ2-1, with 10 positions matching TRBD1. Germline V gene sequence: CDR1 MNHEY, CDR2 SVGAGI. V shed 4 bases, J shed 13 bases, and the junction held 4 bases outside the gene matches. This CDR3 has 12 residues.

This sequence joins TRBV14 and TRBJ2-1, with 11 bases that match TRBD2. V was pared by 4 bases and J by 2 bases, with 4 bases of the junction left unmatched. Germline lookup yields CDR1 SGHDN and CDR2 FVKESK. The CDR3 sequence is 16 residues long. The CDR3 spells CASSLSSGRPYNEQFF. The CDR3 bases are TGTGCCAGCAGCCTCTCTAGCGGGAGGCCCTACAATGAGCAGTTCTTC.

This chain joins TRBV27 and TRBJ1-6, with 10 bases that match TRBD1. With 4 bases clipped from V and 7 bases from J, the junction kept 10 bases outside the gene matches. Germline CDR1 MNHEY, CDR2 SMNVEV (reference sequence). The CDR3 runs to 17 residues. The CDR3 DNA is TGTGCCAGCAGTTCCCCCCAGGACAGGGGGTCGAATTCACCCCTCCACTTT. It translates to CASSSPQDRGSNSPLHF.

This chain links TRBV7-9 with TRBJ2-3; D is unresolved. The V end was cut by 2 bases, the J end by 3 bases, with 3 bases between. The CDR3 consists of 12 residues. The germline V gene has CDR1 SEHNR and CDR2 FQNEAQ (reference sequence). The DNA for the CDR3 is TGTGCCAGCAGCTTACATACAGATACGCAGTATTTT. Protein product: CASSLHTDTQYF.

This clone has a single count. The V gene is TRBV6-5, the J gene TRBJ1-2, with D maybe TRBD1 (6 bases). This CDR3 is 14 amino acids long. Germline V lookup: CDR1 MNHEY, CDR2 SVGAGI. V gave up 2 bases and J gave up 2 bases, with 9 bases separating them. CDR3 residues: CASSYRGANYGYTF. The CDR3 DNA follows: TGTGCCAGCAGTTACCGGGGGGCGAACTATGGCTACACCTTC.

The chain combines TRBV9 with TRBJ1-2; 9 nucleotides line up with TRBD1. Germline V gene sequence: CDR1 SGDLS, CDR2 YYNGEE. The CDR3 has 12 residues. The V and J ends lost 4 bases and 14 bases, in that order; junction bases with no gene match: 9. The CDR3 sequence: CASSPPQGARTF. CDR3 sequence (DNA): TGTGCCAGCAGCCCCCCACAGGGGGCGCGGACCTTC.

The chain employs TRBV18 and TRBJ1-1; 10 nucleotides line up with TRBD1. Germline values: CDR1 KGHSH, CDR2 LQKENI. The CDR3 length is 16 residues. V was pared by 2 bases and J by 1 base, with 4 bases of the junction left unmatched. CDR3: CASSPSRTGGNTEAFF. CDR3 nucleotides: TGTGCCAGCTCACCATCCCGGACAGGGGGGAACACTGAAGCTTTCTTT.